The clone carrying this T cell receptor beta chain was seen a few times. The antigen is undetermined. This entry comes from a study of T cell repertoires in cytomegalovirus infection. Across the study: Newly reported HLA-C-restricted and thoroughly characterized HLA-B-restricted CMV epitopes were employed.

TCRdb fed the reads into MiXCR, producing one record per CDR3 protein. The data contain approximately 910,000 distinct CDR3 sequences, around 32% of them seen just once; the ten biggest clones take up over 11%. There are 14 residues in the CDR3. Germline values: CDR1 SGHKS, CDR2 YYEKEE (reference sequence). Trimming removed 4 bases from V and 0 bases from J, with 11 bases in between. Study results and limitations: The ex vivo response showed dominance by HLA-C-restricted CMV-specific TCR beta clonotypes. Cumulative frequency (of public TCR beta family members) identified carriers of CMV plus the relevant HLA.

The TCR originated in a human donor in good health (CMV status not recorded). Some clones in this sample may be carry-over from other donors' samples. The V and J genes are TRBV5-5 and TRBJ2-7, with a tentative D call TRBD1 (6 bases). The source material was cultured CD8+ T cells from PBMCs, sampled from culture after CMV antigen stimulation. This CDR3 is CASSPGQTSYEQYV. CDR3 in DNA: TGTGCCAGCAGCCCCGGACAGACCTCCTACGAGCAGTACGTC.